This TCR beta chain is from a study of T cell responses to AZD1222 COVID-19 vaccine. TCRdb's table, derived via immunoSEQ multiplex PCR, lists solely in-frame clones and lacks some. Among approximately 180,000 clones listed, around 90% were seen once. Findings of the study overall: No repertoire was sampled before or during the peak T cell response, only after it. White British donors predominated, females outnumbered males, and clonal diversity was possibly underestimated.

The length of the CDR3 is 11 residues. V gave up 6 bases and J gave up 3 bases, with 6 bases separating them. The germline CDR1 and CDR2 sequences are MDHEN and SYDVKM. Concerning this clone: The antigen is undetermined.

The chain couples TRBV28 to TRBJ2-7; no clear D gene. This specimen consisted of peripheral blood, obtained on day 0 of AZD1222 vaccination. The TCR comes from an adult in good health. In DNA form, the CDR3 reads TGTGCCAGCAGGAACAACTACGAGCAGTACTTC. Its translation is CASRNNYEQYF.